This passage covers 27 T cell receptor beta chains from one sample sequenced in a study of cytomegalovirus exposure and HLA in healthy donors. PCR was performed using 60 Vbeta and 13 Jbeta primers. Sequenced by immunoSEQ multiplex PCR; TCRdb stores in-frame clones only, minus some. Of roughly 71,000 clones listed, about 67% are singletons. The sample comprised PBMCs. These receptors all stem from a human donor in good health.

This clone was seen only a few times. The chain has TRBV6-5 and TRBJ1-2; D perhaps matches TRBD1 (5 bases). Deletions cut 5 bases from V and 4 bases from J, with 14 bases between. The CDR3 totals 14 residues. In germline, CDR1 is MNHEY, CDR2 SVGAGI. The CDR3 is CASSRDRWGYGYTF. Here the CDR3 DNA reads TGTGCCAGCAGTCGAGACAGATGGGGCTATGGCTACACCTTC.

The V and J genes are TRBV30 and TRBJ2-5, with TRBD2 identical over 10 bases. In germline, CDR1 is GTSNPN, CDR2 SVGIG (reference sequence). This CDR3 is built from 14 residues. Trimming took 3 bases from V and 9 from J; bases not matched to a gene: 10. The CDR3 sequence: CAWRGLAGDWAQYF. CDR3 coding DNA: TGTGCCTGGAGAGGGCTAGCGGGAGATTGGGCCCAGTACTTC.

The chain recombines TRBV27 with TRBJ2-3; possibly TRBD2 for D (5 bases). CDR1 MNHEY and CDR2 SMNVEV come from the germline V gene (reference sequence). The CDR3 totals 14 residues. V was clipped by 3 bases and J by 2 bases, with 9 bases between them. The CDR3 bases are TGTGCCAGCAGTTTTTCAGCGGCCACAGATACGCAGTATTTT. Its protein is CASSFSAATDTQYF.

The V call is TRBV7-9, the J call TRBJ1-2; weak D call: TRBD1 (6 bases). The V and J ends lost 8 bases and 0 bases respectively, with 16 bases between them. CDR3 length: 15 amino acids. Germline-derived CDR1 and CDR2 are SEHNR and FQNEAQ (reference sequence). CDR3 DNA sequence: TGTGCCAGCGGCGGGGGGGACACAACTAACTATGGCTACACCTTC. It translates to CASGGGDTTNYGYTF.

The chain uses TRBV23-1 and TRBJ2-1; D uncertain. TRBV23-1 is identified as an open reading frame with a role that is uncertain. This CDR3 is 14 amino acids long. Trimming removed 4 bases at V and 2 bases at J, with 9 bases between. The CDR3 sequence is CASSPSFPYNEQFF. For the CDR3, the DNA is TGCGCCAGCAGTCCGTCGTTCCCCTACAATGAGCAGTTCTTC.

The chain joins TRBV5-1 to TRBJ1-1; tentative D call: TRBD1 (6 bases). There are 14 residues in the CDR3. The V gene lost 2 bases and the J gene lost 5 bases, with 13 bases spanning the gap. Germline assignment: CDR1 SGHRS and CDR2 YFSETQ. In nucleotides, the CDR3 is TGCGCCAGCAGCTTTACAGGGTCGAGTACTGAAGCTTTCTTT. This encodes CASSFTGSSTEAFF.

CDR3 protein: CASSLTPSGGFTDTQYF. The CDR3 DNA reads as TGTGCCAGCAGCTTAACCCCGTCAGGGGGATTCACAGATACGCAGTATTTT. The chain employs TRBV27 and TRBJ2-3, with 7 bases identical to TRBD1. Unmatched junction bases numbered 14, after V lost 6 bases and J lost 2 bases. CDR3 length: 17 amino acids. Germline V gene data show CDR1 as MNHEY and CDR2 as SMNVEV (reference sequence).

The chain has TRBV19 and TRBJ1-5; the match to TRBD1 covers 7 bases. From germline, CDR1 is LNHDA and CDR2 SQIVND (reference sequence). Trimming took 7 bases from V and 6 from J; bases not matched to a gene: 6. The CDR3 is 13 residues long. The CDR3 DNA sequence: TGTGCCAGTATCACAGGGGACGGTCAGCCCCAGCATTTT. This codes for CASITGDGQPQHF.

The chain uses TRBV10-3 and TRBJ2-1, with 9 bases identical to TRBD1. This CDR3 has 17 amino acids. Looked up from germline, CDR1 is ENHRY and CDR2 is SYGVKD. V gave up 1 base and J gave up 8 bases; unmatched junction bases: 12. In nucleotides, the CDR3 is TGTGCCATCAGTGAGTTCCCTCTGGGACAGGGTATCCATGAGCAGTTCTTC. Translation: CAISEFPLGQGIHEQFF.

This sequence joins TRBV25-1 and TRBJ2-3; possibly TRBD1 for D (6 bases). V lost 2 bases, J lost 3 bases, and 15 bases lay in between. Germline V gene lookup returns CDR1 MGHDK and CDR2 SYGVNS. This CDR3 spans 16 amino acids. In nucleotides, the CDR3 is TGTGCCAGCAGTGAAGGACAGTCTAAGAGTACAGATACGCAGTATTTT. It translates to CASSEGQSKSTDTQYF.

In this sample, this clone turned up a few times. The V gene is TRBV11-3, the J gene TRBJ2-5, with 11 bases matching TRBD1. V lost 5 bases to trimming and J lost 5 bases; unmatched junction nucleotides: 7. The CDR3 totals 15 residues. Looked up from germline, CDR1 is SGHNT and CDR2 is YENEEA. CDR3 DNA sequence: TGTGCCAGCAGCCGGAGGACAGGGGGCGATGAGACCCAGTACTTC. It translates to CASSRRTGGDETQYF.

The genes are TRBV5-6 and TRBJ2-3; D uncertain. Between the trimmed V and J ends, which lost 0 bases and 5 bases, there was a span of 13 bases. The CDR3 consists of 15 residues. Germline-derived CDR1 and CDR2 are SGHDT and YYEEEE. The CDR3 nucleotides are TGTGCCAGCAGCTTGGAAACTATGTACCAAGATACGCAGTATTTT. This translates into CASSLETMYQDTQYF.

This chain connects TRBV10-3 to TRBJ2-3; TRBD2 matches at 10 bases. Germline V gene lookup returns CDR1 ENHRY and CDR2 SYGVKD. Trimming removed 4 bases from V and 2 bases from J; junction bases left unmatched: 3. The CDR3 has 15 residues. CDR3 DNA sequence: TGTGCCATCAGTGGACTAGCGGGTTCCACAGATACGCAGTATTTT. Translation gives CAISGLAGSTDTQYF.

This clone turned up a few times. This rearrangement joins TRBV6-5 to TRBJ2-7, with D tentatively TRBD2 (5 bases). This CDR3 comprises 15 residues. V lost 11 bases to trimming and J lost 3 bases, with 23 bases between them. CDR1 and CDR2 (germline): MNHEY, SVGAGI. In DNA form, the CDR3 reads TGTGCCGACCCTCACAGATGCAGCGAGGGCTACGAGCAGTACTTC. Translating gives CADPHRCSEGYEQYF.

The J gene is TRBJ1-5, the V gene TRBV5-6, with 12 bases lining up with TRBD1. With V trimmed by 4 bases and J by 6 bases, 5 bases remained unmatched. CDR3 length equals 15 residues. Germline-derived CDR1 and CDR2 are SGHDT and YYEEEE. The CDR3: CASSGDRGLGQPQHF. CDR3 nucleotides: TGTGCCAGCAGCGGGGACAGGGGGCTCGGTCAGCCCCAGCATTTT.

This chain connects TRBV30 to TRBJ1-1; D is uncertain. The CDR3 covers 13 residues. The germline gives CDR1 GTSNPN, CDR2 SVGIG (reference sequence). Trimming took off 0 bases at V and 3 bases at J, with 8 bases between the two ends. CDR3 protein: CAWSVIGDTEAFF. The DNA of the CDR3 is TGTGCCTGGAGTGTAATCGGGGACACTGAAGCTTTCTTT.

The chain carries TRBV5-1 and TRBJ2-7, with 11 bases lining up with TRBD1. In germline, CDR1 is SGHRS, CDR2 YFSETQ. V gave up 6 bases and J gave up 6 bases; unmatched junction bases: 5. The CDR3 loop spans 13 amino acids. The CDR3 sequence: CASKKGTGGEQYF. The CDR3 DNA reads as TGCGCCAGCAAAAAGGGGACAGGGGGCGAGCAGTACTTC.

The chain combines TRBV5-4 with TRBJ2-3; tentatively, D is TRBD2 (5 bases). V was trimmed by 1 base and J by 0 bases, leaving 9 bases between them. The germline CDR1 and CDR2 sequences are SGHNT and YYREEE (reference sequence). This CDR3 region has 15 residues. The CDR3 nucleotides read TGTGCCAGCAGCTTGAAAATAGCGAGCACAGATACGCAGTATTTT. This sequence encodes CASSLKIASTDTQYF.

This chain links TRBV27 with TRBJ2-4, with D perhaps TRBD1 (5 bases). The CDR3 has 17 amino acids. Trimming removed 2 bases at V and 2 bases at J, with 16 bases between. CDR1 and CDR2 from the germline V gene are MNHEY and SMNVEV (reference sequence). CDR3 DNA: TGTGCCAGCAGTTTAGGTAGGACACTGGATCCCAAAAACATTCAGTACTTC. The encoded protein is CASSLGRTLDPKNIQYF.

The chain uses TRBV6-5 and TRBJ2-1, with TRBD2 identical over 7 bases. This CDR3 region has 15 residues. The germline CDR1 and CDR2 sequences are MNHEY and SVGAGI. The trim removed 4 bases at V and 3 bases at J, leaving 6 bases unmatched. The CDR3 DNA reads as TGTGCCAGCAGTTCTCAGCGGGACTACTACAATGAGCAGTTCTTC. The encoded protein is CASSSQRDYYNEQFF.

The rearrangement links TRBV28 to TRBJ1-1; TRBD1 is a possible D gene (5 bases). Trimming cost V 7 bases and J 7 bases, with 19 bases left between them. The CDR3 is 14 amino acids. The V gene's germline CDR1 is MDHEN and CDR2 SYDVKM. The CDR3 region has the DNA TGTGCCAGCATCGGCCAGGGAGGGGCCGGTGAAGCTTTCTTT. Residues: CASIGQGGAGEAFF.

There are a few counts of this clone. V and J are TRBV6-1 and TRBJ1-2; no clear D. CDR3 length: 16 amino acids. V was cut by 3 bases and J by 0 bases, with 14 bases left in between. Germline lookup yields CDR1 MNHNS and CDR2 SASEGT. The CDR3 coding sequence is TGTGCCAGCAGTGATATCGGCGACGGGGCTAACTATGGCTACACCTTC. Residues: CASSDIGDGANYGYTF.

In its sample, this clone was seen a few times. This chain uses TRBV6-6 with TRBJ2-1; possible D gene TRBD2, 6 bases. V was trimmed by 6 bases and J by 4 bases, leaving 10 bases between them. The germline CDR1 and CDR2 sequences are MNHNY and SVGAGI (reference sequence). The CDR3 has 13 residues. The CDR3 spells CASSPREYNEQFF. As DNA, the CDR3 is TGTGCCAGCAGCCCTCGGGAGTACAATGAGCAGTTCTTC.

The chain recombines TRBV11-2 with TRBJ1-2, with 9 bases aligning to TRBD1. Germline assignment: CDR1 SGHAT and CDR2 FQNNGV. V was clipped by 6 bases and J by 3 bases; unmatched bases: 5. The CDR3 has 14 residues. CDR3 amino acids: CASRLGQGDYGYTF. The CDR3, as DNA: TGTGCCAGCAGACTGGGACAGGGAGACTATGGCTACACCTTC.

The CDR3 reads CASSSVTDTQYF. In nucleotides, the CDR3 is TGTGCCAGCAGCTCGGTCACAGATACGCAGTATTTT. The V and J genes are TRBV11-3 and TRBJ2-3; the D is unclear. The V end lost 4 bases, the J end lost 2 bases, and 4 bases lay between the germline ends. This CDR3 has 12 residues. Germline V gene data show CDR1 as SGHNT and CDR2 as YENEEA.

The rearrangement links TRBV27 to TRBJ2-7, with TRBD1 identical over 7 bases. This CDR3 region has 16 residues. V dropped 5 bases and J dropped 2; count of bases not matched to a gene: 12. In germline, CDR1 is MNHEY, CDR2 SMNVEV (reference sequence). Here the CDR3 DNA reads TGTGCCAGCAGTCCCACATTCCGGGACAGAGCCTACGAGCAGTACTTC. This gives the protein CASSPTFRDRAYEQYF.

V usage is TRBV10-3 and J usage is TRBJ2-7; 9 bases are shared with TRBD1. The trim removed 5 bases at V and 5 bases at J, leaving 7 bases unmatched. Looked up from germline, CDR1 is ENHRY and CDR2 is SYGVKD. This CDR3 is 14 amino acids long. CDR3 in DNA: TGTGCCATCAGTTCCGACAGGGGGAGGGACGAGCAGTACTTC. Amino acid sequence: CAISSDRGRDEQYF.